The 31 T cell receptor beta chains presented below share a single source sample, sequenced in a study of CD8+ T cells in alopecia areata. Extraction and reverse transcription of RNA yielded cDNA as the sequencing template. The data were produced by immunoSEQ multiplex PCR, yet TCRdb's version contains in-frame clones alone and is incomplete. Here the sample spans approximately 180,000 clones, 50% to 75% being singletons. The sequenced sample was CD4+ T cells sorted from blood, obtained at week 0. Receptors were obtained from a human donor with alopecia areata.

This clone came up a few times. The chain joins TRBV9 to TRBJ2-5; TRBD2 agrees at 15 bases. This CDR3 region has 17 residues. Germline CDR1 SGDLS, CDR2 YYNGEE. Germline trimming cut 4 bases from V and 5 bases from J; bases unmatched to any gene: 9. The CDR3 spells CASSPRGLAGGGETQYF. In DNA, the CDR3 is TGTGCCAGCAGCCCTCGGGGACTAGCGGGGGGAGGCGAGACCCAGTACTTC.

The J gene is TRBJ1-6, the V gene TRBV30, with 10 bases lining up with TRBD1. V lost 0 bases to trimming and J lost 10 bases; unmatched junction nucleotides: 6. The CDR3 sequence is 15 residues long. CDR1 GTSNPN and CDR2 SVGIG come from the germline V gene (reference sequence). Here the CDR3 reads CAWSVTGQGRSPLHF. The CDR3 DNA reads TGTGCCTGGAGTGTAACGGGACAGGGGAGGTCACCCCTCCACTTT.

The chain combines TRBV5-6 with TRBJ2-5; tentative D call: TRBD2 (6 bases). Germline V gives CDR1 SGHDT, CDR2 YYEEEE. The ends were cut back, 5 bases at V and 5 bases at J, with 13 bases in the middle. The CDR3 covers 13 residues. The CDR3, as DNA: TGTGCCAGCAGTCGGGAGAGACGGGAGACCCAGTACTTC. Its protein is CASSRERRETQYF.

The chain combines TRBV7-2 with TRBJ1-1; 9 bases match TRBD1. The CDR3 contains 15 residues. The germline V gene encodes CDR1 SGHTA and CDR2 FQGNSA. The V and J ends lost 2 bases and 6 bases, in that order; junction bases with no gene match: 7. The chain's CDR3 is CASSLRDRALAEAFF. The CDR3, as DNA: TGTGCCAGCAGCTTAAGGGACAGGGCCCTCGCTGAAGCTTTCTTT.

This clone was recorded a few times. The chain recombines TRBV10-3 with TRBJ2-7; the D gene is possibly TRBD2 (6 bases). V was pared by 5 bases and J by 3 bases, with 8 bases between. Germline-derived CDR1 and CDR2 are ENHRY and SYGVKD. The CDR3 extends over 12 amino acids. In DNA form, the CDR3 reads TGTGCCATCAGTCCGGGGGTCTACGAGCAGTACTTC. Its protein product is CAISPGVYEQYF.

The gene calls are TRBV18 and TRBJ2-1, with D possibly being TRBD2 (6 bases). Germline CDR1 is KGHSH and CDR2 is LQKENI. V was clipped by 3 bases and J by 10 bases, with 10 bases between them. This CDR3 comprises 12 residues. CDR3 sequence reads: CASSPSTREQFF. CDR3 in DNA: TGTGCCAGCTCACCGTCGACTAGGGAGCAGTTCTTC.

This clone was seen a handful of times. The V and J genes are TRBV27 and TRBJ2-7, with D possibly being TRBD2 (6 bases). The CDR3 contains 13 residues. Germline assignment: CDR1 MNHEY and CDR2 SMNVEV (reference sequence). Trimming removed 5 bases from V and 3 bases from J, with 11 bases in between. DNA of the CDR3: TGTGCCAGCAGTGCGGGAAGATTCTACGAGCAGTACTTC. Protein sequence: CASSAGRFYEQYF.

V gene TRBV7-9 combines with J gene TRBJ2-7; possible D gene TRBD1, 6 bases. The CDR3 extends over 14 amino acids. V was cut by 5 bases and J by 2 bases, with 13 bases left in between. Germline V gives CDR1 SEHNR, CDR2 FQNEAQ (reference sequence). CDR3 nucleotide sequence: TGTGCCAGCAGCCCCCCGGACAGCACCTACGAGCAGTACTTC. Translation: CASSPPDSTYEQYF.

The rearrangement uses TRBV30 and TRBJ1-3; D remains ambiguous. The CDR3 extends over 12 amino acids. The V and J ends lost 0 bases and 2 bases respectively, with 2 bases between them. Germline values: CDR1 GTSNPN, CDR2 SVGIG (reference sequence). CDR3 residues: CAWSVPGNTIYF. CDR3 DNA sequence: TGTGCCTGGAGTGTACCTGGAAACACCATATATTTT.

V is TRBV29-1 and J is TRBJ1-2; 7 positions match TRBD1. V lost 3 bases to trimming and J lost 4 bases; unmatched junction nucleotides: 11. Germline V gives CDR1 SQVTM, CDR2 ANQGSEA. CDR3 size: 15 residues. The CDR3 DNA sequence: TGCAGCGTTGAGGGTACAGGGGACAACAGCTATGGCTACACCTTC. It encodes CSVEGTGDNSYGYTF.

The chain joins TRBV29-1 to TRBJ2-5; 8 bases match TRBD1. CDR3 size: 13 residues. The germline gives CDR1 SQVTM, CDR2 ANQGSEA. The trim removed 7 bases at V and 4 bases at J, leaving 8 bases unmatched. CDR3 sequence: CSARTGWAETQYF. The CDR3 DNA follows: TGCAGCGCCAGGACAGGGTGGGCAGAGACCCAGTACTTC.

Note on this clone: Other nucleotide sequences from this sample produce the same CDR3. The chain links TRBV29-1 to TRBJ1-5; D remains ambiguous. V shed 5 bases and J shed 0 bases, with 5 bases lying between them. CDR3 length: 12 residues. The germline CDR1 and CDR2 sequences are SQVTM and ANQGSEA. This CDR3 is CSVRDSNQPQHF. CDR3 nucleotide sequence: TGCAGCGTTAGGGATAGCAATCAGCCCCAGCATTTT. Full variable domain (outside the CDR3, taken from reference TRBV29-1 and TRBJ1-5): SAVISQKPSRDICQRGTSLTIQCQVDSQVTMMFWYRQQPGQSLTLIATANQGSEATYESGFVIDKFPISRPNLTFSTLTVSNMSPEDSSIYLCSVRDSNQPQHFGDGTRLSIL.

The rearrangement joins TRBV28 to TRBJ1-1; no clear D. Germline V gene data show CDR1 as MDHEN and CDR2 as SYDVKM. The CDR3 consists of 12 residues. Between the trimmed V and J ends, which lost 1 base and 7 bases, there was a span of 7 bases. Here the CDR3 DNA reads TGTGCCAGCAGTTTATTCGGATATGAAGCTTTCTTT. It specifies CASSLFGYEAFF.

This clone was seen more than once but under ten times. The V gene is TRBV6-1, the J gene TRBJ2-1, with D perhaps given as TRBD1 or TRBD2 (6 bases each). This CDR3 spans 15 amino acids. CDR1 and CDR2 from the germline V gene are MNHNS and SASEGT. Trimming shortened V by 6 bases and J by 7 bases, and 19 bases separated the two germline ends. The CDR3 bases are TGTGCCAGCAGGCCCCCGGGGGCGAGGGGTAATGAGCAGTTCTTC. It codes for CASRPPGARGNEQFF.

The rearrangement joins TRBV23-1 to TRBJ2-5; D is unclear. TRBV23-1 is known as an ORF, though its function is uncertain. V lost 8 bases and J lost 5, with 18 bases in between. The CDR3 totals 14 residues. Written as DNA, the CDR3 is TGCGCCAGCTCAGTAGACCGTAAAGGGGAGACCCAGTACTTC. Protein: CASSVDRKGETQYF.

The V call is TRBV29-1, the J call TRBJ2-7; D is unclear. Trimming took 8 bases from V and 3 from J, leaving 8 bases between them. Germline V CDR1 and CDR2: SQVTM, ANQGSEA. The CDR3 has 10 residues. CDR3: CSHPSYEQYF. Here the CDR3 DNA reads TGCAGCCACCCCAGCTACGAGCAGTACTTC.

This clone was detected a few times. The CDR3 DNA follows: TGTGCCAGCAGCCATTACACCGGGGAGCTGTTTTTT. Its translation is CASSHYTGELFF. The chain is built from TRBV7-2 and TRBJ2-2; D gene unclear. The CDR3 extends over 12 amino acids. Germline values: CDR1 SGHTA, CDR2 FQGNSA. The V and J ends lost 5 bases and 3 bases respectively, with 4 bases between them. The variable domain in full, completed from reference TRBV7-2 and TRBJ2-2, reads GAGVSQSPSNKVTEKGKDVELRCDPISGHTALYWYRQSLGQGLEFLIYFQGNSAPDKSGLPSDRFSAERTGGSVSTLTIQRTQQEDSAVYLCASSHYTGELFFGEGSRLTVL.

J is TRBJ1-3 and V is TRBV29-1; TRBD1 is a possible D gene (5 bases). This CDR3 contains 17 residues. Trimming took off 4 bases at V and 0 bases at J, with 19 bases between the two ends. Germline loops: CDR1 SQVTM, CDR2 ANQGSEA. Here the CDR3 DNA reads TGCAGCGTTGTTAGGTTGGAGGACACAAACTCTGGAAACACCATATATTTT. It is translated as CSVVRLEDTNSGNTIYF.

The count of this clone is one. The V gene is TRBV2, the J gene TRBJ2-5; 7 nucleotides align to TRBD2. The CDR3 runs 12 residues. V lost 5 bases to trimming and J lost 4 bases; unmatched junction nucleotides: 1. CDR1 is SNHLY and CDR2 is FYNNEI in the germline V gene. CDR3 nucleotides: TGTGCCAGCAGTACTAGCGCAGAGACCCAGTACTTC. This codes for CASSTSAETQYF.

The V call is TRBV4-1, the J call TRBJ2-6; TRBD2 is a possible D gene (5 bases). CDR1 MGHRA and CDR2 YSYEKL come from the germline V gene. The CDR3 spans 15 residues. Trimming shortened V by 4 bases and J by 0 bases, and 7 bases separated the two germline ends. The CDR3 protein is CASSRAGSGANVLTF. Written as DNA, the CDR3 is TGCGCCAGCAGCCGGGCGGGCTCTGGGGCCAACGTCCTGACTTTC.

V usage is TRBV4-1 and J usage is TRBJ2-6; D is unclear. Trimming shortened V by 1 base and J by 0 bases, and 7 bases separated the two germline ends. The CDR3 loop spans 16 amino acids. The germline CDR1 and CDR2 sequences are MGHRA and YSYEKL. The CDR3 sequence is CASSQGVVSGANVLTF. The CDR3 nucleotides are TGCGCCAGCAGCCAAGGTGTCGTCTCTGGGGCCAACGTCCTGACTTTC.

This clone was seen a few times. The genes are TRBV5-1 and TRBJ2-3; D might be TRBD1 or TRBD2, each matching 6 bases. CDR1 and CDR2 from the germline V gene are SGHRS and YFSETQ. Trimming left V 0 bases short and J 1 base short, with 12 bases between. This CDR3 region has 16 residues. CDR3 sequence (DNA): TGCGCCAGCAGCTTGGATACGGGGGCCGGCACAGATACGCAGTATTTT. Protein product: CASSLDTGAGTDTQYF.

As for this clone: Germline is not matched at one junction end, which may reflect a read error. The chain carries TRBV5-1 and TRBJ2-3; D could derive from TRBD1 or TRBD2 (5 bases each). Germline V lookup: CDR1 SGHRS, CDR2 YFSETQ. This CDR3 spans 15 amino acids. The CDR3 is CASTLTGARTDTQYF. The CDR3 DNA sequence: TGCGCCAGCACCTTGACCGGGGCCCGCACAGATACGCAGTATTTT.

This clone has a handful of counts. DNA of the CDR3: TGCAGCGTTGCCGTCGGGGGGGGCACAGATACGCAGTATTTT. Protein: CSVAVGGGTDTQYF. The chain employs TRBV29-1 and TRBJ2-3; the match to TRBD2 covers 8 bases. The germline CDR1 and CDR2 sequences are SQVTM and ANQGSEA. With 4 bases clipped from V and 1 base from J, the junction kept 4 bases outside the gene matches. The CDR3 extends over 14 amino acids.

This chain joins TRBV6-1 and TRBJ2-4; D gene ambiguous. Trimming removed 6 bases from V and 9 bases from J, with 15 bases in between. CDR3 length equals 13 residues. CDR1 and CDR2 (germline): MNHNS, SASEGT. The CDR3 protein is CASRGRQWGIQYF. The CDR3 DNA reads TGTGCCAGCAGAGGCCGGCAATGGGGCATTCAGTACTTC.

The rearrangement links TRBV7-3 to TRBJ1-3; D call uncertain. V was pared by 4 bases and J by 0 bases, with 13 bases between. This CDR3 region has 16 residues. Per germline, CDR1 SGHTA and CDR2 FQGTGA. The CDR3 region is CASSSSGPGSGNTIYF. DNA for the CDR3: TGTGCCAGCAGCTCAAGCGGACCCGGCTCTGGAAACACCATATATTTT.

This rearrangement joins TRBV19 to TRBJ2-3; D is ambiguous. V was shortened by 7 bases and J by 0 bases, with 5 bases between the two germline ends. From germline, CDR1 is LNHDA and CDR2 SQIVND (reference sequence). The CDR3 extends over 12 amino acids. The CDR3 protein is CASTTSTDTQYF. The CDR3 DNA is TGTGCCAGTACCACTAGCACAGATACGCAGTATTTT.

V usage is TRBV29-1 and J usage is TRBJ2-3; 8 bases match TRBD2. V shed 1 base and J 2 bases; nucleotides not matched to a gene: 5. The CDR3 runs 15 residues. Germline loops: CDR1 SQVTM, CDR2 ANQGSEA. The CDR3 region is CSVEVVAGLTDTQYF. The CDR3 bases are TGCAGCGTTGAAGTGGTAGCGGGGCTCACAGATACGCAGTATTTT.

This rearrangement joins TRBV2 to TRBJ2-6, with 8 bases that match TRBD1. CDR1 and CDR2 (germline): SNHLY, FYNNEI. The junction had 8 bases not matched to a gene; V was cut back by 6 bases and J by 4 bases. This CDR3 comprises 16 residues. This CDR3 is CASRRDRGAGANVLTF. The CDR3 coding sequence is TGTGCCAGCAGGCGAGACAGGGGAGCGGGGGCCAACGTCCTGACTTTC.

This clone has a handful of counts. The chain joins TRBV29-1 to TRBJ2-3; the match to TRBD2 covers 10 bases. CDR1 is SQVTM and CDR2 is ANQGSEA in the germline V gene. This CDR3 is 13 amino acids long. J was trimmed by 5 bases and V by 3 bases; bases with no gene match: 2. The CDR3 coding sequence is TGCAGCGTTGAGTCTAGCGGGGGAGATACGCAGTATTTT. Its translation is CSVESSGGDTQYF.

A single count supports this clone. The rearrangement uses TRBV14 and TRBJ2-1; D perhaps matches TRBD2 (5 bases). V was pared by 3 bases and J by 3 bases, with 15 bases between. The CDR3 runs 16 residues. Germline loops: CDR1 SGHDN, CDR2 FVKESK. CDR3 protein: CASSQRPADYYNEQFF. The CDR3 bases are TGTGCCAGCAGCCAGAGGCCCGCCGACTACTACAATGAGCAGTTCTTC.